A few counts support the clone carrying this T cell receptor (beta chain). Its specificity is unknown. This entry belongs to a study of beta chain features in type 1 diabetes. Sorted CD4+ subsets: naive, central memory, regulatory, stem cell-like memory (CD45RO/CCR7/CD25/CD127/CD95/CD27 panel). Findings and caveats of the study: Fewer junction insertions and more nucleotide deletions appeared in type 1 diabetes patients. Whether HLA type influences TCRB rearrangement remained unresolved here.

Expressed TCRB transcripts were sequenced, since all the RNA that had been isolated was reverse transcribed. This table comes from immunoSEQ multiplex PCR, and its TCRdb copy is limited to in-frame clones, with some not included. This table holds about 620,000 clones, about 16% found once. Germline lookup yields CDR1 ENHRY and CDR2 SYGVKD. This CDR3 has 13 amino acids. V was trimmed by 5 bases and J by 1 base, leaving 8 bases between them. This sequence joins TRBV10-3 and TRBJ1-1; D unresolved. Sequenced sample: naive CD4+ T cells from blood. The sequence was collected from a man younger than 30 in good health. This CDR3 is CAISPTQNTEAFF. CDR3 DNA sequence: TGTGCCATCAGTCCTACCCAGAACACTGAAGCTTTCTTT.